The subject of this entry is one T cell receptor beta chain. In the source study's methods: It was from reference gene primer amplification that nucleated cell counts were estimated. The protocol was immunoSEQ multiplex PCR, while the TCRdb copy is restricted to in-frame clones and leaves out a portion. V, J and clone size are taken as reported in that table, and D and trimming were inferred from the DNA itself. This sample has roughly 240,000 clones, with approximately 80% found just once. The data are from a study of blood T cell repertoires in COVID-19. Study-wide context: T cells, B-cell-depleted T cells, or PBMCs provided the cDNA or gDNA that served as material.

The sequencing input was peripheral blood. The clonotype comes from a woman in her sixties or seventies with acute or convalescent COVID-19.

As DNA, the CDR3 is TGTGCCAGCAGTGAAGAGAGCACCGGGGAGCTGTTTTTT. Residues: CASSEESTGELFF. The rearrangement uses TRBV6-4 and TRBJ2-2; D is unresolved. The CDR3 runs to 13 residues. The V end was cut by 3 bases, the J end by 4 bases, with 6 bases between. CDR1 is MRHNA and CDR2 is SNTAGT in the germline V gene.